This is a list of T cell receptor beta chains from one sample in a study of blood T cell repertoires in COVID-19. Only in-frame clones appear in the TCRdb table, and some are missing; sequencing was by immunoSEQ multiplex PCR. The repertoire holds 30,000 to 40,000 clones, with around 85% as singletons. The sample was peripheral blood. Receptors originate from a human donor with acute or convalescent COVID-19. The donor label of this sample is uncertain. CDR3s include the opening cysteine and the closing phenylalanine or tryptophan. Fields, in order: V gene, CDR3 protein.

V: TRBV7-2
CDR3: CASSLTGLAVSYEQYF

V: TRBV7-9
CDR3: CASRGQGFEQFF

V: TRBV5-4
CDR3: CASSPPPGLVGNEQFF

V: TRBV5-1
CDR3: CASSLDPPLGDNEQFF

V: TRBV24-1
CDR3: CATSDFGVSGYTF

V: TRBV30
CDR3: CAWNLRRGTEAFF

V: TRBV4-3
CDR3: CASSQDARVDTQYF

V: TRBV24-1
CDR3: CATSAAGGDTQYF

V: TRBV28
CDR3: CASSSQFEQGFTDTQYF

V: TRBV7-9
CDR3: CASSLELDFPNYGYTF

V: TRBV6-2/TRBV6-3
CDR3: CASSSPTGGSNTEAFF

V: TRBV6-6
CDR3: CASSSPTHTNTEAFF

V: TRBV20-1
CDR3: CSASAANYGYTF

V: TRBV9
CDR3: CASSVGLAYTYEQYF

V: TRBV5-6
CDR3: CASSLGTGKTQYF

V: TRBV25-1
CDR3: CASREAYEQYF

V: TRBV5-1
CDR3: CASSSTAQGQAGNTIYF

V: TRBV7-2
CDR3: CASSSGLAGVNEQFF

V: TRBV7-3
CDR3: CASSLQQNTGELFF

V: TRBV10-1
CDR3: CASSGGPGELFF

V: TRBV5-1
CDR3: CASSLTGEAYGYTF

V: TRBV28
CDR3: CAGMGQSNSPLHF

V: TRBV30
CDR3: CAWEGLAGEEQFF

V: TRBV11-3
CDR3: CASSSPGVDEQYF

V: TRBV28
CDR3: CASKTPGGHQPQHF

V: TRBV25-1
CDR3: CASSESGGVSAEAFF

V: TRBV2
CDR3: CASSEGPLDTQYF

V: TRBV7-2
CDR3: CASSPWGGLNTGELFF